This TCR beta chain was captured by sequencing in a study of blood T cells in healthy people across ages. A J-beta primer mix and a sample-barcoded 5' primer were used in a second PCR of about 6 to 12 cycles. TCRdb reprocessed the 5' RACE reads with MiXCR, giving one entry per CDR3 protein. The sample lists about 830,000 distinct CDR3 sequences, 60% to 80% seen once, with 28% in the top ten. The CDR3 runs to 17 residues. V lost 0 bases, J lost 9 bases, and 18 bases stayed unmatched. CDR1 and CDR2 (germline): DFQATT, SNEGSKA (reference sequence). The sample comprised blood. This chain joins TRBV20-1 and TRBJ2-3; 7 positions agree with TRBD1. This sequence was found in a man aged 30 to 39 in good health. The CDR3 DNA sequence: TGCAGTGCTAGAGATGAGGTAACAGGGGACCCTCAAGACACGCAGTATTTT. Translating gives CSARDEVTGDPQDTQYF.